The rows below give T cell receptor beta chains drawn from one sample of a study of T-cell reconstitution after alpha-beta-depleted transplantation in children. TCRdb redid the calling of the PCR reads with MiXCR, one entry per CDR3 protein. The sample lists about 690,000 distinct CDR3 sequences; over 15% were seen once. The source was PBMCs from the stem cell graft donor, collected from the stem cell graft. The receptors come from a human donor who donated a stem cell graft to a child with acute myeloid leukemia. The CDR3 runs from the conserved cysteine through the conserved F or W. A D gene is named only where the DNA matches it firmly. Clone sizes are given selectively: once, few, many, or a class where the clone is expanded.

v_gene	d_gene	abundance	j_gene	CDR3aa	CDR3nt
TRBV6-2/TRBV6-3	.	.	TRBJ2-6	CASTWSYSGANVLTF	TGTGCCAGCACCTGGTCCTACTCTGGGGCCAACGTCCTGACTTTC
TRBV7-2	TRBD2	.	TRBJ2-3	CASRVFAGGPNTQYF	TGTGCCAGCAGGGTATTTGCGGGGGGGCCCAATACGCAGTATTTT
TRBV20-1	TRBD1	.	TRBJ1-3	CSVTDRDNTIYF	TGCAGTGTTACCGACAGGGACAACACCATATATTTT
TRBV12-3/TRBV12-4	TRBD1	many	TRBJ1-2	CASSLPPGGGYTF	TGTGCCAGCAGTCTTCCCCCAGGGGGCGGCTACACCTTC
TRBV29-1	.	many	TRBJ2-1	CSVEDLGSRKYEQFF	TGCAGCGTTGAAGATCTTGGGAGTCGTAAGTATGAGCAGTTCTTC
TRBV29-1	TRBD1	many	TRBJ2-1	CSVEAGDRSGNEQFF	TGCAGCGTTGAAGCCGGGGACAGGTCTGGCAATGAGCAGTTCTTC
TRBV6-6	.	many	TRBJ2-2	CASSRSGELFF	TGTGCCAGCAGTCGGTCCGGGGAGCTGTTTTTT
TRBV5-6	.	.	TRBJ1-1	CASSLPTDTYTEAFF	TGTGCCAGCAGCTTGCCGACAGATACGTACACTGAAGCTTTCTTT
TRBV6-5	TRBD1	many	TRBJ2-1	CASSRGQGSDEQFF	TGTGCCAGCAGCCGGGGACAGGGGAGCGATGAGCAGTTCTTC
TRBV5-6	.	.	TRBJ1-1	CASSFSAEAFF	TGTGCCAGCAGCTTCTCGGCTGAAGCTTTCTTT
TRBV12-3/TRBV12-4	TRBD1	many	TRBJ1-6	CASGRGSGGSHLHF	TGTGCCAGCGGACGCGGGTCAGGGGGTTCACACCTCCACTTT
TRBV7-2	.	many	TRBJ2-1	CASSLGTRGSYNEQFF	TGTGCCAGCAGCTTAGGAACCAGGGGATCCTACAATGAGCAGTTCTTC
TRBV5-1	.	many	TRBJ1-1	CASSRAGDTEAFF	TGCGCCAGCAGCCGAGCGGGGGATACTGAAGCTTTCTTT
TRBV7-9	TRBD2	once	TRBJ2-5	CASSVPSGGASETQYF	TGTGCCAGCAGCGTCCCTAGCGGGGGGGCCTCTGAGACCCAGTACTTC
TRBV6-1	.	many	TRBJ2-2	CASRVGQVHTGELFF	TGTGCCAGCAGGGTGGGGCAGGTTCACACCGGGGAGCTGTTTTTT
TRBV7-9	.	.	TRBJ2-5	CASSFAGSGETQYF	TGTGCCAGCAGCTTTGCCGGGTCCGGAGAGACCCAGTACTTC
TRBV28	TRBD2	few	TRBJ2-3	CASSSRTSGGQDTQYF	TGTGCCAGCAGTTCACGGACTAGCGGGGGGCAGGATACGCAGTATTTT
TRBV20-1	.	many	TRBJ2-1	CSARDLLGEVNEQFF	TGCAGTGCTAGAGATTTGTTGGGGGAGGTAAATGAGCAGTTCTTC
TRBV12-3/TRBV12-4	.	.	TRBJ1-1	CASSLVRGPTEAFF	TGTGCCAGCAGTTTAGTTCGGGGGCCCACTGAAGCTTTCTTT
TRBV11-1	TRBD1	few	TRBJ2-3	CASSPTDRGLSDTQYF	TGTGCCAGCAGCCCGACCGACAGGGGGCTTTCAGATACGCAGTATTTT
TRBV5-6	.	.	TRBJ2-6	CASSTDRFSGANVLTF	TGTGCCAGCAGCACGGACAGATTCTCTGGGGCCAACGTCCTGACTTTC
TRBV29-1	TRBD1	many	TRBJ1-1	CSVEDRDRANTEAFF	TGCAGCGTTGAAGATCGAGACAGGGCCAACACTGAAGCTTTCTTT
TRBV12-3/TRBV12-4	.	many	TRBJ2-2	CASSPTNTGELFF	TGTGCCAGCAGCCCTACGAACACCGGGGAGCTGTTTTTT
TRBV7-2	TRBD2	few	TRBJ2-7	CASKQRGPVREQYF	TGTGCCAGCAAACAGCGGGGGCCCGTACGGGAGCAGTACTTC
TRBV10-2	.	few	TRBJ1-1	CASSEIGRGNTEAFF	TGCGCCAGCAGTGAGATCGGCAGGGGGAACACTGAAGCTTTCTTT
TRBV20-1	TRBD2	many	TRBJ2-7	CSARVPSGGAVQYF	TGCAGTGCTAGAGTGCCCAGCGGGGGGGCCGTGCAGTACTTC
TRBV6-1	.	.	TRBJ1-6	CASSPPIRQRFYNSPLHF	TGTGCCAGCAGCCCCCCGATTCGACAGCGCTTCTATAATTCACCCCTCCACTTT
TRBV5-1	.	.	TRBJ1-5	CASSPHGDQPQHF	TGCGCCAGCAGCCCCCACGGGGACCAGCCCCAGCATTTT
TRBV15	.	many	TRBJ1-1	CATSKPGTVNTEAFF	TGTGCCACCAGCAAGCCCGGGACGGTGAACACTGAAGCTTTCTTT
TRBV5-6	.	.	TRBJ1-5	CASSPAAQDGNQPQHF	TGTGCCAGCAGCCCGGCCGCTCAGGACGGCAATCAGCCCCAGCATTTT
TRBV29-1	.	many	TRBJ2-1	CSVLGGRANEQFF	TGCAGCGTCTTGGGGGGGCGAGCGAATGAGCAGTTCTTC
TRBV10-3	.	few	TRBJ1-1	CAIKGVGTEAFF	TGTGCCATCAAGGGGGTGGGCACTGAAGCTTTCTTT
TRBV5-1	TRBD1	few	TRBJ1-2	CASSGGTGDGYTF	TGCGCCAGCAGCGGGGGCACAGGGGACGGCTACACCTTC
TRBV20-1	.	few	TRBJ2-5	CSAREGLAIQETQYF	TGCAGTGCTAGAGAGGGCCTAGCAATCCAAGAGACCCAGTACTTC
TRBV5-1	.	few	TRBJ2-2	CASSLVSGVNTGELFF	TGCGCCAGCAGCCTCGTCTCAGGGGTCAACACCGGGGAGCTGTTTTTT
TRBV6-1	TRBD2	.	TRBJ2-3	CASSPKTGGDTQYF	TGTGCCAGCAGCCCCAAGACCGGGGGGGATACGCAGTATTTT
TRBV10-3	.	few	TRBJ1-5	CAISDRVSNQPQHF	TGTGCCATCAGTGACAGGGTTAGCAATCAGCCCCAGCATTTT